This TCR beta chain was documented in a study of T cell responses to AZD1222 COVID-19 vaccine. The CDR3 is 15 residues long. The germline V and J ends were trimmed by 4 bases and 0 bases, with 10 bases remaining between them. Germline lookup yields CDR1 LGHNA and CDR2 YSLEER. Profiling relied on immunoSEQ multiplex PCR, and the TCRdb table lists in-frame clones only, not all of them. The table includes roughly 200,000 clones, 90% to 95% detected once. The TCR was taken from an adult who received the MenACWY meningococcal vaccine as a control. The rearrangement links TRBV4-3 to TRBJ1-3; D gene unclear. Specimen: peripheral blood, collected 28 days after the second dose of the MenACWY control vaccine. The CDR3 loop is CASSPSGSSGNTIYF. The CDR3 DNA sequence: TGCGCCAGCAGCCCATCGGGGAGCTCTGGAAACACCATATATTTT.